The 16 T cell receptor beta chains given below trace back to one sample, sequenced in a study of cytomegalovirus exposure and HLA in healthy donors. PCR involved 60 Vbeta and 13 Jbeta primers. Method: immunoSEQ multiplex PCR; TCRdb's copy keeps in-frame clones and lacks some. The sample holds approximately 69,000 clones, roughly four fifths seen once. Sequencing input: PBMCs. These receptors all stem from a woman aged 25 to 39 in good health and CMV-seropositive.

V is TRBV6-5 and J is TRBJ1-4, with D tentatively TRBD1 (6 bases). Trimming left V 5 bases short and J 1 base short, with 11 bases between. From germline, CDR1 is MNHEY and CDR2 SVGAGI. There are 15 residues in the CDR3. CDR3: CASSPTGQTNEKLFF. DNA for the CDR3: TGTGCCAGCAGTCCCACAGGGCAAACTAATGAAAAACTGTTTTTT.

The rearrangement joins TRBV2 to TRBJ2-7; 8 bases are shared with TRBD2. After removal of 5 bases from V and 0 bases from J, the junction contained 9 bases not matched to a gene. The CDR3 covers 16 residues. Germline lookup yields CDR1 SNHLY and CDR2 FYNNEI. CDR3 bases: TGTGCCAGCAGTCCCCGACTAGCGCGACTCTCCTACGAGCAGTACTTC. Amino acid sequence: CASSPRLARLSYEQYF.

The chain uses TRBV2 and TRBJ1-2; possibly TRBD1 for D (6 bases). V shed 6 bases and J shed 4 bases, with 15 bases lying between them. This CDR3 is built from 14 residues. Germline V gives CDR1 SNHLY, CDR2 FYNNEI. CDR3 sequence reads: CASRIPDSGYGYTF. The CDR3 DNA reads TGTGCCAGCAGGATCCCGGACAGCGGCTATGGCTACACCTTC.

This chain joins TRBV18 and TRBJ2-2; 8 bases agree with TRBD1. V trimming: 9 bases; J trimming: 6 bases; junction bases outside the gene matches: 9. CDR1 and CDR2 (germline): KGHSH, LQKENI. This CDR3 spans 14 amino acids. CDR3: CARRQGQGAGELFF. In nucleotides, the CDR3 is TGTGCCAGAAGACAGGGGCAAGGGGCCGGGGAGCTGTTTTTT.

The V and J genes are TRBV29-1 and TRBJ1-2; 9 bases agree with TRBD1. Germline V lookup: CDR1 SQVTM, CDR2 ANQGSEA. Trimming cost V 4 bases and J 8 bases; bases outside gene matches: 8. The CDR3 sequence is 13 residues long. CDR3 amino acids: CSVGSQGAGGYTF. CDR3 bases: TGCAGCGTTGGGTCACAGGGGGCCGGGGGCTACACCTTC.

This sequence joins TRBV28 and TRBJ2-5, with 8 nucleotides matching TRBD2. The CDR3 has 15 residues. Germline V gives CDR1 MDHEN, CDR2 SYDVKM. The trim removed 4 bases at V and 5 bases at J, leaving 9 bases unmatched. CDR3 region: CASSSPGLVTETQYF. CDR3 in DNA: TGTGCCAGCAGTTCCCCGGGACTAGTTACGGAGACCCAGTACTTC.

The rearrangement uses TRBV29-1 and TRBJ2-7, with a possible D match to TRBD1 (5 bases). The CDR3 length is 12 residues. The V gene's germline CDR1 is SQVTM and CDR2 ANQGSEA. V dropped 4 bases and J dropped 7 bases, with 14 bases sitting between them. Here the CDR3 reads CSVGTRQGEQYF. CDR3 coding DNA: TGCAGCGTTGGGACAAGGCAGGGAGAGCAGTACTTC.

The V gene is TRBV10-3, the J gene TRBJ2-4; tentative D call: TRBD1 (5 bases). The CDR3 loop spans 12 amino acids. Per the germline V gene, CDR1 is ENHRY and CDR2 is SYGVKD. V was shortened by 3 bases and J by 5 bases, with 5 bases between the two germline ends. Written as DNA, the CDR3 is TGTGCCATCAGTGACAGGGAAAACATTCAGTACTTC. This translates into CAISDRENIQYF.

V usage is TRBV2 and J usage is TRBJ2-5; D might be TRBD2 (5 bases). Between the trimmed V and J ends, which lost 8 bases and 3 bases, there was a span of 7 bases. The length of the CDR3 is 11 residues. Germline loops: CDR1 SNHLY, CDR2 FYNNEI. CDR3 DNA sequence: TGTGCCAGCCTGGGAGAAGAGACCCAGTACTTC. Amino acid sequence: CASLGEETQYF.

CDR3 coding DNA: TGTGCCAGCAGCTTAGCAGGGGGCCGTCAGCCCCAGCATTTT. It is translated as CASSLAGGRQPQHF. This rearrangement joins TRBV11-2 to TRBJ1-5; 8 positions match TRBD1. The CDR3 runs to 14 residues. Trimming cost V 1 base and J 6 bases; bases outside gene matches: 2. Germline CDR1 is SGHAT and CDR2 is FQNNGV. Full variable domain (missing parts from reference TRBV11-2 and TRBJ1-5): EAGVAQSPRYKIIEKRQSVAFWCNPISGHATLYWYQQILGQGPKLLIQFQNNGVVDDSQLPKDRFSAERLKGVDSTLKIQPAKLEDSAVYLCASSLAGGRQPQHFGDGTRLSIL.

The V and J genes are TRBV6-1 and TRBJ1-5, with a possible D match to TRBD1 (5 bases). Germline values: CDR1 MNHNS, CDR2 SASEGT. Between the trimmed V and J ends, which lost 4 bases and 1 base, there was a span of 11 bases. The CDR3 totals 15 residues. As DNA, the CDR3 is TGTGCCAGCAGTGGGGGCAGGAAGAGCAATCAGCCCCAGCATTTT. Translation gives CASSGGRKSNQPQHF.

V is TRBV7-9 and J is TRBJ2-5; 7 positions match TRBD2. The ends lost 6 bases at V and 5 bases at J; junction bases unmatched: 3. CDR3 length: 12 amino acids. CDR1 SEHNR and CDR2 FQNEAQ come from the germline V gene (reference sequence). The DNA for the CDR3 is TGTGCCAGCAGTTGGGAGGGGGAGACCCAGTACTTC. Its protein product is CASSWEGETQYF.

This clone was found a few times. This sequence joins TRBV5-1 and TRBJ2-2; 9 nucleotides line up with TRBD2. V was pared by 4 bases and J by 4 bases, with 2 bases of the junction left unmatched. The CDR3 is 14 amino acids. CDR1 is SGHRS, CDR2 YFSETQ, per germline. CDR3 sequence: CASSRSGSTGELFF. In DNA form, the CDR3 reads TGCGCCAGCAGCCGTAGCGGGAGCACCGGGGAGCTGTTTTTT.

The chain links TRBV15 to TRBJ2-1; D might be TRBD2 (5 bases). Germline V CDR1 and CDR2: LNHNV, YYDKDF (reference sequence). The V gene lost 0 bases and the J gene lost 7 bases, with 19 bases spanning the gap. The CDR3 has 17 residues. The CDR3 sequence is CATSRDRGSHSGNEQFF. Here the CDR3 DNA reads TGTGCCACCAGCAGAGATAGAGGGAGTCACTCCGGGAATGAGCAGTTCTTC.

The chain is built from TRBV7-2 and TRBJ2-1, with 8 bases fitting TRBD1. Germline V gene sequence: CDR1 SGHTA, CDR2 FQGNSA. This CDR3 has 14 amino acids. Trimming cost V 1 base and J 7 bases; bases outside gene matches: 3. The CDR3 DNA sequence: TGTGCCAGCAGCTTAGAACAGGGGGTTAATGAGCAGTTCTTC. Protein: CASSLEQGVNEQFF.

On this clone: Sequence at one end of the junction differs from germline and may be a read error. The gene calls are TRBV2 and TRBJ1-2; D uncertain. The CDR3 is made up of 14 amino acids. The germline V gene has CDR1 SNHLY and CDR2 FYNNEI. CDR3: CASREDGLNYGYTF. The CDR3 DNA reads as TGTGCCAGCAGAGAAGACGGACTTAACTATGGCTACACCTTC.